The source of this T cell receptor (beta chain) is a study of T cell repertoires in cytomegalovirus infection. The study, taken as a whole, reports: In two of eight donors, the top clonotype was HLA-C-restricted CMV-specific.

Each CDR3 protein is one row after TCRdb ran MiXCR on the reads. The sample consists of approximately 250,000 distinct CDR3 sequences, 22% of them appearing once. The sample holds a few counts of this clonotype. Its antigen remains unidentified. V dropped 4 bases and J dropped 4 bases, with 14 bases sitting between them. CDR3 size: 14 residues. Germline CDR1 is ENHRY and CDR2 is SYGVKD. The clonotype originates from a human donor in good health (CMV status not recorded). Some clones in this sample may be carry-over from other donors' samples. The chain recombines TRBV10-3 with TRBJ2-7; possibly TRBD1 or TRBD2 for D (5 bases each). The source material was CD8+ T cells from PBMCs. In DNA, the CDR3 is TGTGCCATCAGTGCCCAGGGAGAGGCTTACGAGCAGTACTTC. Its translation: CAISAQGEAYEQYF.